This T cell receptor beta chain was captured by sequencing in a study of post-analysis software for immune sequencing data. The wider study: The disease courses spanned relapsing-remitting, secondary progressive and progressive-relapsing forms of multiple sclerosis. Study-level findings and limits: TRBV5-6, TRBV5-1 and TRBV20-1 belonged to a set of roughly 5 TRBV segments that were more frequent in patients than controls. Controls showed significantly higher normalized Chao1 diversity than did multiple sclerosis patients.

Points on this clonotype: As yet, its antigen is unknown.

Prepared libraries of TCR beta cDNA carried unique molecular identifiers. Starting from around 0.96 to 9.9 million T cells, the study yielded approximately 500,000 cDNA molecules. TCRdb re-called the PCR reads through MiXCR, storing one row per CDR3 protein. The sample lists 750,000 to 900,000 distinct CDR3 sequences, more than 45% seen once, with 4.9% in the top ten. Germline V gives CDR1 KGHDR, CDR2 SFDVKD. This CDR3 is built from 14 residues. V lost 3 bases, J lost 4 bases, and 9 bases lay in between. This chain connects TRBV24-1 to TRBJ2-1; D gene uncertain. The receptor was isolated from a girl under 18 with multiple sclerosis. The sequenced sample consisted of blood. The CDR3 bases are TGTGCCACCAGTGATGGGCCGAGTTACAATGAGCAGTTCTTC. Translated, it gives CATSDGPSYNEQFF.